One sample yielded the 6 T cell receptor beta chains listed below, sequenced in a study of blood T cell repertoires in COVID-19. The assay was immunoSEQ multiplex PCR, and TCRdb's table has in-frame clones only and misses some. In the table there are hundreds of thousands of clones, approximately 80% of which are singletons. The source material was peripheral blood. Receptors originate from a woman between 35 and 50 years old with active or convalescent COVID-19.

The chain joins TRBV9 to TRBJ2-1; 7 bases map to TRBD1. From germline, CDR1 is SGDLS and CDR2 YYNGEE. This CDR3 has 16 amino acids. With 3 bases clipped from V and 7 bases from J, the junction kept 13 bases outside the gene matches. CDR3 sequence reads: CASSDNHRDSENEQFF. In DNA, the CDR3 is TGTGCCAGCAGCGATAATCACCGGGACAGTGAGAATGAGCAGTTCTTC.

V usage is TRBV6-1 and J usage is TRBJ2-5, with D perhaps matching TRBD1 (6 bases). The germline V gene encodes CDR1 MNHNS and CDR2 SASEGT. V was trimmed by 2 bases and J by 7 bases, leaving 14 bases between them. The CDR3 loop spans 14 amino acids. CDR3 in amino acids: CASSETQGKVTQYF. The DNA of the CDR3 is TGTGCCAGCAGTGAAACCCAGGGGAAAGTGACCCAGTACTTC.

The CDR3 sequence: CASSLGQVANTEAFF. The CDR3, as DNA: TGTGCCAGCAGCTTAGGTCAGGTTGCCAACACTGAAGCTTTCTTT. This chain uses TRBV13 with TRBJ1-1; D unresolved. In germline, CDR1 is PRHDT, CDR2 FYEKMQ (reference sequence). Trimming removed 0 bases at V and 2 bases at J, with 10 bases between. The CDR3 is 15 residues long.

Here the CDR3 DNA reads TGTGCCAGCAGTCCCGGCGCGGGGGCCCTAGAGACCCAGTACTTC. It is translated as CASSPGAGALETQYF. The V gene is TRBV5-5, the J gene TRBJ2-5; TRBD2 might be the D (7 bases). Between the trimmed V and J ends, which lost 5 bases and 4 bases, there was a span of 18 bases. CDR3 length: 15 amino acids. Germline assignment: CDR1 SGHKS and CDR2 YYEKEE (reference sequence).

This clone was counted between two and nine times. The chain uses TRBV28 and TRBJ2-3; 12 nucleotides line up with TRBD2. The CDR3 consists of 18 residues. Germline lookup yields CDR1 MDHEN and CDR2 SYDVKM. Trimming at V came to 3 bases and at J to 2 bases, leaving 9 bases not matched to a gene. The chain's CDR3 is CASSLGGTSGGNTDTQYF. CDR3 DNA sequence: TGTGCCAGCAGTTTGGGCGGAACTAGCGGGGGGAACACAGATACGCAGTATTTT.

The chain links TRBV18 to TRBJ1-4; 7 positions match TRBD1. V lost 3 bases to trimming and J lost 8 bases; unmatched junction nucleotides: 9. Looked up from germline, CDR1 is KGHSH and CDR2 is LQKENI. This CDR3 has 15 residues. CDR3 sequence: CASSPNGGQKEKLFF. In DNA form, the CDR3 reads TGTGCCAGCTCACCTAATGGGGGACAGAAGGAAAAACTGTTTTTT.